The 9 T cell receptor beta chains below come from one sample, sequenced in a study of neoadjuvant anti-PD-1 for oral cavity cancer. As to time point: after neoadjuvant nivolumab, at surgical resection. Clones were sequenced by immunoSEQ multiplex PCR, and TCRdb holds only the in-frame ones, with some missing. The sample has around 13,000 clones, around 74% seen once. Material: PBMCs, obtained after nivolumab (anti-PD-1) treatment. The receptors derive from a person between 40 and 85 years old with oral cavity squamous cell carcinoma.

The rearrangement links TRBV5-1 to TRBJ1-4; D is uncertain. There are 15 residues in the CDR3. Germline values: CDR1 SGHRS, CDR2 YFSETQ. V was cut by 4 bases and J by 0 bases, with 10 bases left in between. CDR3 sequence (DNA): TGCGCCAGCAGCGCCCAGCAAGCAACTAATGAAAAACTGTTTTTT. Its translation is CASSAQQATNEKLFF.

This clone showed up just once. This rearrangement joins TRBV19 to TRBJ1-5; D perhaps matches TRBD1 (5 bases). The CDR3 is 14 residues long. The germline V and J ends were trimmed by 1 base and 8 bases, with 12 bases remaining between them. Germline V gene data show CDR1 as LNHDA and CDR2 as SQIVND (reference sequence). The CDR3 loop reads CASSIGGRAKPQHF. The DNA for the CDR3 is TGTGCCAGTAGTATAGGTGGCAGGGCTAAGCCCCAGCATTTT.

This chain uses TRBV20-1 with TRBJ2-1; D unresolved. Germline V gives CDR1 DFQATT, CDR2 SNEGSKA (reference sequence). This CDR3 region has 11 residues. V gave up 5 bases and J gave up 3 bases, with 5 bases separating them. The CDR3 spells CSAQDYNEQFF. The CDR3 DNA sequence: TGCAGTGCTCAGGACTACAATGAGCAGTTCTTC.

This clone was counted only a few times. The chain carries TRBV6-6 and TRBJ1-2; D call uncertain. The length of the CDR3 is 13 residues. V lost 6 bases and J lost 8, with 16 bases in between. Germline V gene sequence: CDR1 MNHNY, CDR2 SVGAGI (reference sequence). This CDR3 is CASSPASVLGYTF. The CDR3 DNA is TGTGCCAGCAGCCCCGCCTCGGTTCTAGGCTACACCTTC.

This clone was recorded only once. The V gene is TRBV4-2, the J gene TRBJ2-5, with D possibly being TRBD2 (6 bases). Trimming removed 6 bases from V and 0 bases from J, with 11 bases in between. Germline V CDR1 and CDR2: LGHNA, YNFKEQ. The CDR3 has 14 amino acids. CDR3 region: CASSLSGYQETQYF. The CDR3, as DNA: TGTGCCAGCAGTCTTAGCGGCTACCAAGAGACCCAGTACTTC.

The chain recombines TRBV6-6 with TRBJ1-5, with D uncertain. The CDR3 has 13 residues. V lost 0 bases, J lost 6 bases, and 6 bases lay in between. From germline, CDR1 is MNHNY and CDR2 SVGAGI (reference sequence). The CDR3, as DNA: TGTGCCAGCAGTTACTCGAGGAGTCAGCCCCAGCATTTT. Amino acid sequence: CASSYSRSQPQHF.

The rearrangement uses TRBV7-9 and TRBJ2-7; 7 positions agree with TRBD1. The CDR3 runs to 15 residues. Germline CDR1 is SEHNR and CDR2 is FQNEAQ (reference sequence). V trimming: 5 bases; J trimming: 0 bases; junction bases outside the gene matches: 7. CDR3 sequence: CASSPLGTVSYEQYF. CDR3 in DNA: TGTGCCAGCAGCCCCCTAGGGACAGTCTCCTACGAGCAGTACTTC.

The rearrangement joins TRBV12-5 to TRBJ2-3; D might be TRBD1 (6 bases). The CDR3 runs 14 residues. V lost 6 bases, J lost 7 bases, and 17 bases lay in between. Germline lookup yields CDR1 LGHNT and CDR2 FRNRAP. The CDR3 DNA reads as TGTGCTAGTGGCCGGGACACCACGAGTTATACGCAGTATTTT. Residues: CASGRDTTSYTQYF.

V usage is TRBV9 and J usage is TRBJ2-7; 10 nucleotides align to TRBD2. Germline V gives CDR1 SGDLS, CDR2 YYNGEE. V trimming: 0 bases; J trimming: 5 bases; junction bases outside the gene matches: 5. The CDR3 is 15 residues long. In DNA form, the CDR3 reads TGTGCCAGCAGCGTAGGTGGTCTAGCGGGGGACGAGCAGTACTTC. Its protein is CASSVGGLAGDEQYF. The full variable domain, rest sourced from reference TRBV9 and TRBJ2-7, is DSGVTQTPKHLITATGQRVTLRCSPRSGDLSVYWYQQSLDQGLQFLIQYYNGEERAKGNILERFSAQQFPDLHSELNLSSLELGDSALYFCASSVGGLAGDEQYFGPGTRLTVT.